This TCR beta chain came from a study of T cells after yellow fever vaccination. Study overall: SMART-Seq v4 Ultra Low Input served to prepare low-cell-number fractions. Findings of the study overall: Once the booster was given, most primary-vaccination clones reappeared, at around 95% for CD4 and roughly 86% for CD8.

The germline CDR1 and CDR2 sequences are SGHTA and FQGNSA. V lost 5 bases and J 2 bases, leaving 17 bases between the germline ends. The length of the CDR3 is 16 residues. TCR cDNA, made by 5'RACE template switching, carried an added universal primer site and UMIs. From the 5' RACE reads, TCRdb called clonotypes with MiXCR, one entry per CDR3 protein. The sample has a few hundred thousand distinct CDR3 sequences, roughly 8.6% seen once. This clonotype was recorded at least ten times. What it binds is unknown. This sequence originates from a man between 18 and 29 years old who received the YFV17D yellow fever vaccine. The sample here was PBMCs, taken 45 days after the first yellow fever vaccination. The chain is built from TRBV7-2 and TRBJ2-3; the D gene could be TRBD1 or TRBD2 (5 bases each). Written as DNA, the CDR3 is TGTGCCAGCAGCCCGAGGGGAAGAATTTCCACAGATACGCAGTATTTT. As protein: CASSPRGRISTDTQYF.